A selection of T cell receptor beta chains follows, all from one sample in a study of T-cell memory formation after mild COVID-19. TCRdb analysed the 5' RACE reads with MiXCR anew, one entry per CDR3 protein. Of under 350,000 distinct CDR3 sequences listed, about a sixth are singletons. Sequenced sample: PBMCs or a T cell subset sorted from them (not recorded which). All receptors derive from a man between 18 and 29 years old who had mild COVID-19 (a few samples of this study predate the infection). Cell type and time point are not known. Each CDR3 is given without its conserved first and last residue.

V gene: TRBV11-3
J gene: TRBJ2-3
CDR3 protein: ASSLDPNGDTQY

V gene: TRBV7-3
J gene: TRBJ2-5
CDR3 protein: ASSLRYEETQY

V gene: TRBV4-1
J gene: TRBJ1-2
CDR3 protein: ASSQDSHYGYT

V gene: TRBV5-1
J gene: TRBJ2-4
CDR3 protein: ASSRTVLAKNIQY

V gene: TRBV6-2/TRBV6-3
J gene: TRBJ2-5
CDR3 protein: ASGRTSAQETQY

V gene: TRBV7-2
J gene: TRBJ1-2
CDR3 protein: ASSLAPGHGLDGYT

V gene: TRBV4-1
J gene: TRBJ2-7
CDR3 protein: ASSSRGQSYEQY

V gene: TRBV5-1
J gene: TRBJ2-7
CDR3 protein: ASSLGAQYPPHEQY

V gene: TRBV3-1
J gene: TRBJ2-5
CDR3 protein: ASSRDHRGETQY

V gene: TRBV7-8
J gene: TRBJ2-3
CDR3 protein: ASSLGLAGVDTQY

V gene: TRBV20-1
J gene: TRBJ2-1
CDR3 protein: SAPKTGGARNEQF

V gene: TRBV6-5
J gene: TRBJ1-5
CDR3 protein: ASSYRVNQPQH

V gene: TRBV7-2
J gene: TRBJ2-3
CDR3 protein: ASSLFQRGDLDTQY

V gene: TRBV7-2
J gene: TRBJ1-6
CDR3 protein: ASSSPGTGLSPLH

V gene: TRBV10-2
J gene: TRBJ1-6
CDR3 protein: ASSETGRNSPLH

V gene: TRBV28
J gene: TRBJ1-1
CDR3 protein: ASSPDSSEAF

V gene: TRBV5-5
J gene: TRBJ1-2
CDR3 protein: ASSLPGAGGNYGYT

V gene: TRBV4-2
J gene: TRBJ1-3
CDR3 protein: ASSQVTSRGDTIY

V gene: TRBV6-6
J gene: TRBJ1-1
CDR3 protein: ATRDWVTEAF

V gene: TRBV27
J gene: TRBJ2-5
CDR3 protein: ATLAGNQETQY

V gene: TRBV6-2/TRBV6-3
J gene: TRBJ2-5
CDR3 protein: ASSSNPTSFETQY

V gene: TRBV30
J gene: TRBJ2-5
CDR3 protein: AWKAPRGTSVETQY

V gene: TRBV6-5
J gene: TRBJ1-5
CDR3 protein: ASSPGGRGDQPQH

V gene: TRBV7-2
J gene: TRBJ1-5
CDR3 protein: ASSSDYNQPQH

V gene: TRBV6-1
J gene: TRBJ2-7
CDR3 protein: ASSEAGGQTYEQY

V gene: TRBV7-3
J gene: TRBJ2-2
CDR3 protein: ASRPPGLAVAGELF

V gene: TRBV2
J gene: TRBJ2-2
CDR3 protein: ASKTQGAAGELF

V gene: TRBV6-2/TRBV6-3
J gene: TRBJ2-7
CDR3 protein: ASSRQELTYEQY

V gene: TRBV7-6
J gene: TRBJ1-4
CDR3 protein: ASSPSAGSDRGREKLF

V gene: TRBV20-1
J gene: TRBJ1-1
CDR3 protein: SARGQGTNTEAF

V gene: TRBV7-3
J gene: TRBJ2-1
CDR3 protein: ASSPPGLAGSGVNEQF

V gene: TRBV12-3/TRBV12-4
J gene: TRBJ1-5
CDR3 protein: ASTRAGQGHQPQH

V gene: TRBV7-9
J gene: TRBJ2-5
CDR3 protein: ASRESWAGTSYQETQY

V gene: TRBV20-1
J gene: TRBJ1-4
CDR3 protein: SALPGTGVEKLF

V gene: TRBV7-3
J gene: TRBJ1-1
CDR3 protein: ASSLEGGDRIHTEAF

V gene: TRBV3-1
J gene: TRBJ2-5
CDR3 protein: ASKWTSGGAVETQY

V gene: TRBV15
J gene: TRBJ1-1
CDR3 protein: ATSTGNLNTEAF

V gene: TRBV13
J gene: TRBJ1-2
CDR3 protein: ASSAGTSGGYT

V gene: TRBV12-3/TRBV12-4
J gene: TRBJ1-1
CDR3 protein: ASSLASGSEAF

V gene: TRBV7-3
J gene: TRBJ1-1
CDR3 protein: ASSLTPLREGNTEAF

V gene: TRBV7-3
J gene: TRBJ2-5
CDR3 protein: ASSLGGSGEETQY

V gene: TRBV3-1
J gene: TRBJ2-3
CDR3 protein: ASSGFGGEGSPTDTQY

V gene: TRBV4-2
J gene: TRBJ2-1
CDR3 protein: ASSQEAAGGDEQF

V gene: TRBV29-1
J gene: TRBJ2-1
CDR3 protein: SLGDGGGSYNEQF

V gene: TRBV12-3/TRBV12-4
J gene: TRBJ2-7
CDR3 protein: ASSLTTGLYEQY

V gene: TRBV20-1
J gene: TRBJ1-1
CDR3 protein: SARWVVGTEAF

V gene: TRBV6-2/TRBV6-3
J gene: TRBJ2-1
CDR3 protein: ASSYVRAEQF

V gene: TRBV20-1
J gene: TRBJ2-3
CDR3 protein: SAIDRGRWTDTQY

V gene: TRBV7-9
J gene: TRBJ1-1
CDR3 protein: ASSSRGGRWTEAF

V gene: TRBV6-5
J gene: TRBJ2-5
CDR3 protein: ASSFGQEEETQY

V gene: TRBV20-1
J gene: TRBJ2-1
CDR3 protein: SARDRASGGVLYNEQF

V gene: TRBV29-1
J gene: TRBJ1-4
CDR3 protein: SVEFVGEGEKLF

V gene: TRBV4-1
J gene: TRBJ2-5
CDR3 protein: ASSHRLAGCQETQY

V gene: TRBV7-6
J gene: TRBJ1-4
CDR3 protein: ASSAIVAGGATNEKLF

V gene: TRBV7-9
J gene: TRBJ1-4
CDR3 protein: ASSAEGVREKLF

V gene: TRBV11-2
J gene: TRBJ2-1
CDR3 protein: ASSLAVASGWGEQF

V gene: TRBV6-5
J gene: TRBJ1-1
CDR3 protein: ASSPRDGEAF

V gene: TRBV29-1
J gene: TRBJ2-7
CDR3 protein: SVEDQWDEQY

V gene: TRBV6-5
J gene: TRBJ2-3
CDR3 protein: ASSYSPHTDTQY